These T cell receptor beta chains were read from a single sample in a study of blood T cells in healthy people across ages. TCRdb re-called the 5' RACE reads through MiXCR, storing one row per CDR3 protein. The table shows about 1.8 million distinct CDR3 sequences, with about 50% occurring only once. Sequencing was done on a sample of blood. These receptor sequences come from a woman aged 40-49 years in good health. The CDR3 runs from the conserved cysteine through the conserved F or W. Each record gives: J gene, V gene, D gene, clone size, CDR3 DNA, CDR3 protein. D genes are given only for firm matches. The size field is filled for only some rows; it gives once, few, many or a size class.

J gene: TRBJ1-6
V gene: TRBV6-5
D gene: NA
clone size: NA
CDR3 DNA: TGTGCCAGCAGTTACTCGATGTCCCTACAGAGCTCCTATAATTCACCCCTCCACTTT
CDR3 protein: CASSYSMSLQSSYNSPLHF

J gene: TRBJ1-2
V gene: TRBV12-3/TRBV12-4
D gene: TRBD1
clone size: NA
CDR3 DNA: TGTGCCAGCACCAAAAGGGGGACAGGGGGCGGTAAATTTGATGGCTACACCTTC
CDR3 protein: CASTKRGTGGGKFDGYTF

J gene: TRBJ2-4
V gene: TRBV4-2
D gene: NA
clone size: NA
CDR3 DNA: TGTGCCAGCAGCCAACTACCCCCTGAGGAACGGGTCATGCTAATAGCCAAAAACATTCAGTACTTC
CDR3 protein: CASSQLPPEERVMLIAKNIQYF

J gene: TRBJ2-3
V gene: TRBV27
D gene: NA
clone size: few
CDR3 DNA: TGTGCCAGCAGTTCCCCCGGGTCCGAATTGGCAGATACGCAGTATTTT
CDR3 protein: CASSSPGSELADTQYF

J gene: TRBJ2-7
V gene: TRBV4-3
D gene: NA
clone size: NA
CDR3 DNA: TGCGCCAGCAGCCAAGATATCGGCGGGGAGCAGTACTTC
CDR3 protein: CASSQDIGGEQYF

J gene: TRBJ2-1
V gene: TRBV5-1
D gene: TRBD1
clone size: NA
CDR3 DNA: TGCGCCAGCAGCACGGACAGGGTGGATGAGCAGTTCTTC
CDR3 protein: CASSTDRVDEQFF

J gene: TRBJ1-2
V gene: TRBV12-3/TRBV12-4
D gene: TRBD1
clone size: few
CDR3 DNA: TGTGCCAGCAGTTTGGCTGGGACAGGGGGCCATGGCTACACCTTC
CDR3 protein: CASSLAGTGGHGYTF

J gene: TRBJ2-7
V gene: TRBV9
D gene: TRBD2
clone size: NA
CDR3 DNA: TGTGCCAGCAGCGTAGGCCTAGCGGGGGCCACCTACGAGCAGTACTTC
CDR3 protein: CASSVGLAGATYEQYF

J gene: TRBJ1-2
V gene: TRBV6-6
D gene: NA
clone size: few
CDR3 DNA: TGTGCCAGCAGTTATAATCCTAACCGGGCAGGACGCTATGGCTACACCTTC
CDR3 protein: CASSYNPNRAGRYGYTF

J gene: TRBJ2-1
V gene: TRBV14
D gene: NA
clone size: NA
CDR3 DNA: TGTGCCAGCAGCTGGGCTAGGGCGAGTGAGCAGTTCTTC
CDR3 protein: CASSWARASEQFF

J gene: TRBJ2-5
V gene: TRBV27
D gene: NA
clone size: few
CDR3 DNA: TGTGCCAGCCAGGCCCACCAGGGAAGCAAGCAGTACTTC
CDR3 protein: CASQAHQGSKQYF

J gene: TRBJ1-2
V gene: TRBV7-9
D gene: NA
clone size: NA
CDR3 DNA: TGTGCCAGCAGTCAAAATGGCAGCTTTTATGGCTACACCTTC
CDR3 protein: CASSQNGSFYGYTF

J gene: TRBJ2-7
V gene: TRBV5-5
D gene: TRBD1
clone size: NA
CDR3 DNA: TGTGCCAGCAGCTTGGGGACAGGGTCGATCAAGCAGTACTTC
CDR3 protein: CASSLGTGSIKQYF